These T cell receptor beta chains were read from a single sample in a study of pediatric ulcerative colitis. TCRdb's copy holds only in-frame clones and misses some; the assay was immunoSEQ multiplex PCR. This sample has roughly 16,000 clones, with less than 80% found just once. Sequences were obtained from gut tissue. The receptors were gathered from a girl aged 5-17 years with moderate ulcerative colitis. Each CDR3 is given with its conserved first and last residue. D genes are given only for firm matches. A clone size is listed for some rows: how often the clone was seen (once, few, many), or a class if it is expanded.

size	J	D	V	DNA	CDR3
-	TRBJ2-1	TRBD2	TRBV2	TGTGCCAGCAGCGGTATAGCGGGAGTCAATGAGCAGTTCTTC	CASSGIAGVNEQFF
once	TRBJ1-2	-	TRBV28	TGTGCCAGCAGTTCCGCGGAGGGCTATGGCTACACCTTC	CASSSAEGYGYTF
-	TRBJ2-7	-	TRBV7-2	TGTGCCAGCAGCCCGGGCCGGCGGGTCTACGAGCAGTACTTC	CASSPGRRVYEQYF
-	TRBJ2-7	-	TRBV28	TGTGCCACCAGTGGGCACGGGAGCGCCTACGAGCAGTACTTC	CATSGHGSAYEQYF
-	TRBJ2-2	TRBD2	TRBV5-4	TGTGCCAGCAGCTCACGAAAAACTAGCGGGGGGACCGGGGAGCTGTTTTTT	CASSSRKTSGGTGELFF
few	TRBJ2-1	TRBD2	TRBV5-1	TGCGCCAGCAGCGTGGCTAGCGGGACTTATTACAATGAGCAGTTCTTC	CASSVASGTYYNEQFF
few	TRBJ1-5	TRBD1	TRBV19	TGTGCCAGTAGTACTGACAGGGGGCGTTCCATAAATCAGCCCCAGCATTTT	CASSTDRGRSINQPQHF
-	TRBJ2-6	-	TRBV30	TGTGCCTGGCAGCTCTCTGGGGCCAACGTCCTGACTTTC	CAWQLSGANVLTF
-	TRBJ2-3	TRBD2	TRBV9	TGTGCCAGCAGCGTAGGGACTAGCGGGAGGCCCACAGATACGCAGTATTTT	CASSVGTSGRPTDTQYF
-	TRBJ1-2	TRBD1	TRBV5-1	TGCGCCAGCAGCCCACAGTGGGACAGGAGAGATGGCTACACCTTC	CASSPQWDRRDGYTF
-	TRBJ2-3	-	TRBV4-1	TGCGCCAGCAGCCACGGGACTCCCGAGGGGGATACGCAGTATTTT	CASSHGTPEGDTQYF
-	TRBJ2-1	TRBD2	TRBV4-1	TGCGCCAGCAGCCAACGGGCTAGCGGGGAAACGTACCCCTACAATGAGCAGTTCTTC	CASSQRASGETYPYNEQFF
-	TRBJ2-5	TRBD2	TRBV5-1	TGCGCCAGCAGCTGGGGGACTAGCGGGGACTGGGAGACCCAGTACTTC	CASSWGTSGDWETQYF
few	TRBJ1-4	-	TRBV18	TGTGCCAGCTCACAAACAGGTGGCGCAACTAATGAAAAACTGTTTTTT	CASSQTGGATNEKLFF
-	TRBJ2-7	TRBD2	TRBV7-2	TGTGCCAGCAGCTTAGCAGCGGGAACGTCTTACGAGCAGTACTTC	CASSLAAGTSYEQYF
-	TRBJ1-2	-	TRBV28	TGTGCCAGCAGGGGGGGGGATCCCTATGGCTACACCTTC	CASRGGDPYGYTF
-	TRBJ2-1	-	TRBV7-8	TGTGCCAGCAGCCATCAGACCTTCAACAATGAGCAGTTCTTC	CASSHQTFNNEQFF
-	TRBJ2-5	TRBD2	TRBV5-1	TGCGCCAGCAGCTCGCCGGCTAGCGGGGTAGAGACCCAGTACTTC	CASSSPASGVETQYF
-	TRBJ1-1	TRBD1	TRBV7-8	TGTGCCAGCAGCATTCAGGGGGCCACTGAAGCTTTCTTT	CASSIQGATEAFF
-	TRBJ2-3	-	TRBV9	TGTGCCAGCAGCCTAGGGCCCGGTAGCACAGATACGCAGTATTTT	CASSLGPGSTDTQYF
-	TRBJ2-1	-	TRBV11-1	TGTGCCAGCAGCTTAGGGCGAGGCGGTGAGCAGTTCTTC	CASSLGRGGEQFF
-	TRBJ2-2	TRBD1	TRBV18	TGTGCCAGCTCACCACCAGGAACAGGGGGTCGGACCGGGGAGCTGTTTTTT	CASSPPGTGGRTGELFF
-	TRBJ1-5	-	TRBV6-1	TGTGCCAGCAGTGACTCGGTGGCCAATCAGCCCCAGCATTTT	CASSDSVANQPQHF
-	TRBJ1-2	-	TRBV28	TGTGCCAGCAGTTTGTCAAGGGGAGGCGGCTACACCTTC	CASSLSRGGGYTF
-	TRBJ2-5	-	TRBV19	TGTGCCAGTAGCCAAATGACACAAGAGACCCAGTACTTC	CASSQMTQETQYF
-	TRBJ1-4	-	TRBV6-1	TGTGCCAGCAGTACACAGGTTGGGGCGGGTGAAAAACTGTTTTTT	CASSTQVGAGEKLFF
once	TRBJ2-7	-	TRBV5-1	TGCGCCAGCACCGACGGACCGAACTCTAGCTCCTACGAGCAGTACTTC	CASTDGPNSSSYEQYF
few	TRBJ2-5	-	TRBV5-6	TGTGCCAGCAGCCCGGGACTGAGACAAGAGACCCAGTACTTC	CASSPGLRQETQYF
-	TRBJ1-1	-	TRBV12-5	TGTGCTAGTGGACCTAGCGGGGGAGCGGGCACTGAAGCTTTCTTT	CASGPSGGAGTEAFF
-	TRBJ2-1	TRBD2	TRBV5-1	TGCGCCAGCAGCTTGCCTAGCGGGGTCAATGAGCAGTTCTTC	CASSLPSGVNEQFF
-	TRBJ1-1	-	TRBV7-3	TGTGCCAGCAGCCTCTGGGGGGACACTGAAGCTTTCTTT	CASSLWGDTEAFF
-	TRBJ2-7	-	TRBV15	TGTGCCACCAGCAGACAACAGGGATACGAGCAGTACTTC	CATSRQQGYEQYF
-	TRBJ2-2	TRBD1	TRBV5-1	TGCGCCAGCAGCCTGGGACAGGGCACCGGGGAGCTGTTTTTT	CASSLGQGTGELFF